A selection of T cell receptor beta chains follows, all from one sample in a study of vaccination and CD4 T cells after COVID-19. Their target antigens are unknown. TCRdb itself ran the PCR reads through MiXCR, one entry per CDR3 protein. This sample yields approximately 4,100 distinct CDR3 sequences, of which around 17% are seen a single time; around 15% belongs to the top ten. The sequencing sample was made of CD4+ T cells from blood, cultured in vitro. The source of these receptors is a human donor who had recovered from COVID-19. Both conserved end residues are part of each CDR3. Each record gives: clone size, D gene, J gene, V gene, CDR3 DNA, CDR3 protein. D genes are given only for firm matches. Size is omitted from some rows. Given values are once, few, many or a class for expanded clones.

few,.,TRBJ1-2,TRBV28,TGTGCCAGCACCTCGAACCGACAGATCTTCCATGGCTACACCTTC,CASTSNRQIFHGYTF
.,.,TRBJ2-7,TRBV2,TGTGCCGGACAACAAAGCAGGGGAACCTGCGAGCAGTACTTC,CAGQQSRGTCEQYF
.,.,TRBJ2-5,TRBV6-5,TGTGCCAGCAGTTACCAGAGCCCTACCGGGAGAGGTGGGGAGACCCAGTACTTC,CASSYQSPTGRGGETQYF
.,.,TRBJ1-2,TRBV6-1,TGTGCCAGCAGCAACAGCTTCCCGGGGCAGGGTCGGGGCTATGGCTACACCTTC,CASSNSFPGQGRGYGYTF
.,.,TRBJ2-1,TRBV30,TGTGCCTGGAGTCCGGGGCGCAGGGGCAATGAGCAGTTCTTC,CAWSPGRRGNEQFF
medium-sized,TRBD2,TRBJ2-3,TRBV6-4,TGTGCCAGCAGCGACGGACTAGGGGATACGCAGTATTTT,CASSDGLGDTQYF
few,TRBD1,TRBJ1-5,TRBV20-1,TGCAGTGCTAGACCCCCACCGGGACAGTGGGATCAGCCCCAGCATTTT,CSARPPPGQWDQPQHF
.,.,TRBJ1-3,TRBV11-2,TGTGCCAGCAGCTTAGACAGGCCGGGAAACACCATATATTTT,CASSLDRPGNTIYF
medium-sized,.,TRBJ1-2,TRBV27,TGTGCCAGCAGCCTTAAGGGGGGTAGCTATGGCTACACCTTC,CASSLKGGSYGYTF
.,TRBD2,TRBJ2-1,TRBV4-2,TGTGCCAGCAGCCAAGTGACGGGGGGGCTCAATGAGCAGTTCTTC,CASSQVTGGLNEQFF
.,.,TRBJ2-7,TRBV5-1,TGCGCCAGCAGCTCCGACGGATTTTACGAGCAGTACTTC,CASSSDGFYEQYF
.,.,TRBJ2-3,TRBV6-5,TGTGCCAGCAGTTTGTACACAGATACGCAGTATTTT,CASSLYTDTQYF
large,.,TRBJ1-5,TRBV6-1,TGTGCCAGCAGTGAAGGCAATCAGCCCCAGCATTTT,CASSEGNQPQHF
.,TRBD1,TRBJ2-3,TRBV5-1,TGCGCCAGCAGCTTGGGGGAGCCCATTGCGACGAGGGACAGCTCCACAGATACGCAGTATTTT,CASSLGEPIATRDSSTDTQYF
large,.,TRBJ2-3,TRBV20-1,TGCAGTGCCCCGAGCCCCTGGAGGGCGGGGGATACGCAGTATTTT,CSAPSPWRAGDTQYF
.,.,TRBJ2-2,TRBV30,TGTGCCTGGAGTCGGCATAACACCGGGGAGCTGTTTTTT,CAWSRHNTGELFF
.,.,TRBJ1-1,TRBV1,TGCACCAGCAACAAGCGGGGGAACACTGAAGCTTTCTTT,CTSNKRGNTEAFF